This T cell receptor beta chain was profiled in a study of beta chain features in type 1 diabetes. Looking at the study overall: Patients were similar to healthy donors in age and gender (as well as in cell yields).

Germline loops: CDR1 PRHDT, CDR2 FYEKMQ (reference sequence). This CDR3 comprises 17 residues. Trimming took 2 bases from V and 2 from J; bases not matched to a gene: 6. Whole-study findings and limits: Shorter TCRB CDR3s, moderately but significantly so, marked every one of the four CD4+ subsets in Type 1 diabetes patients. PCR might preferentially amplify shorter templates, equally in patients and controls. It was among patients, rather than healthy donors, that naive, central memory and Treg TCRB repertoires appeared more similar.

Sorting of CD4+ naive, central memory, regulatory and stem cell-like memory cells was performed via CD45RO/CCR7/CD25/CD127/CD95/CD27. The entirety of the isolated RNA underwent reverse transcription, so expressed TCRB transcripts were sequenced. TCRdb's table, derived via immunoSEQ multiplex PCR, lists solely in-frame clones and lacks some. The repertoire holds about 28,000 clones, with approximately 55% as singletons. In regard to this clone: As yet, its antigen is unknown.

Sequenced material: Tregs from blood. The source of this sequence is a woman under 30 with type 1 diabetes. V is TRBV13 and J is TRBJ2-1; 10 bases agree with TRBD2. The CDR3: CASSLRAGGRTYNEQFF. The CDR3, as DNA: TGTGCCAGCAGCTTAAGAGCGGGAGGGAGAACCTACAATGAGCAGTTCTTC.